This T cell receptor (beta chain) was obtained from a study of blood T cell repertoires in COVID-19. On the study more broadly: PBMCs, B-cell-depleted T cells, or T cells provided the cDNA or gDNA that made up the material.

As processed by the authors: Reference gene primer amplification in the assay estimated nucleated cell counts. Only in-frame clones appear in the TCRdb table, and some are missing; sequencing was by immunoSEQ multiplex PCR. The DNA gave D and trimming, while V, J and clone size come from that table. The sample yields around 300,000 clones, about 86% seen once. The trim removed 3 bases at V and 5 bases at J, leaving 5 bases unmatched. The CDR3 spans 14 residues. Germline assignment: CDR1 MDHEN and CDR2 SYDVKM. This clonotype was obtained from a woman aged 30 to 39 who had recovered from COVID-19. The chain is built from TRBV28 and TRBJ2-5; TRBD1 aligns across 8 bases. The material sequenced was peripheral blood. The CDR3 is CASSLARGLETQYF. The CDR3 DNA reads TGTGCCAGCAGTTTGGCCAGGGGGCTGGAGACCCAGTACTTC.